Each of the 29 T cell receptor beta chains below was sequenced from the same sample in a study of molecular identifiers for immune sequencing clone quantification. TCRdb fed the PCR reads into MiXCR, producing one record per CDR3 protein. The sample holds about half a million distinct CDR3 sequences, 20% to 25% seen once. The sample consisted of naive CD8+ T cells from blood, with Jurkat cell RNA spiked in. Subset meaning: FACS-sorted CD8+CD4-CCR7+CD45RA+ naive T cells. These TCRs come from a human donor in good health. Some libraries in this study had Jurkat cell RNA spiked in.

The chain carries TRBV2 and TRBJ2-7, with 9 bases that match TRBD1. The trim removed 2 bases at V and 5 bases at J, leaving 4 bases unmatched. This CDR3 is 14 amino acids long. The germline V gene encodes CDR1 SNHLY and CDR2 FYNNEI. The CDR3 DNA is TGTGCCAGCAGTGAAAGGGACAGGGCCGACGAGCAGTACTTC. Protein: CASSERDRADEQYF. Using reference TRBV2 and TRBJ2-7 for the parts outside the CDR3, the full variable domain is EPEVTQTPSHQVTQMGQEVILRCVPISNHLYFYWYRQILGQKVEFLVSFYNNEISEKSEIFDDQFSVERPDGSNFTLKIRSTKLEDSAMYFCASSERDRADEQYFGPGTRLTVT.

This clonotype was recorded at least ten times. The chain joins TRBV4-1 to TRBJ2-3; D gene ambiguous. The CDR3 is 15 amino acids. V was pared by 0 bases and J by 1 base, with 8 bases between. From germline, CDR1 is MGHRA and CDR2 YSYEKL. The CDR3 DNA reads TGCGCCAGCAGCCAAGAATACCCACGCACAGATACGCAGTATTTT. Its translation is CASSQEYPRTDTQYF.

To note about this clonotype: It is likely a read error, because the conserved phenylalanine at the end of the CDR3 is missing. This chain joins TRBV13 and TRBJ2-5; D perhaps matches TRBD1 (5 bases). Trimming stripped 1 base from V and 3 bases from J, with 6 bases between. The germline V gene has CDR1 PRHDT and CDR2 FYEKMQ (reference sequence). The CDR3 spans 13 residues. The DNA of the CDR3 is TGTGCCAGCAGCTTAGTAGGGGAAGAGACCCAGTACTCC. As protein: CASSLVGEETQYS.

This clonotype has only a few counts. The CDR3 DNA is TGCGCCAGCAGCTTGGAAGGACTAGCGGGGTACGACAATGAGCAGTTCTTC. This sequence encodes CASSLEGLAGYDNEQFF. The chain carries TRBV5-1 and TRBJ2-1, with TRBD2 matching over 12 bases. Germline V gene lookup returns CDR1 SGHRS and CDR2 YFSETQ. The CDR3 loop spans 17 amino acids. V trimming: 0 bases; J trimming: 5 bases; junction bases outside the gene matches: 6.

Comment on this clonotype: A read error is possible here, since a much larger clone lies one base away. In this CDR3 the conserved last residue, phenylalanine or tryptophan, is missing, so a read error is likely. The CDR3 reads CSAYGLAGYEQYL. The CDR3 DNA sequence: TGCAGTGCCTATGGACTAGCGGGGTACGAGCAGTACCTC. The rearrangement links TRBV20-1 to TRBJ2-7, with 12 bases matching TRBD2. CDR1 DFQATT and CDR2 SNEGSKA come from the germline V gene (reference sequence). V was pared by 6 bases and J by 4 bases, with 4 bases of the junction left unmatched. CDR3 size: 13 residues.

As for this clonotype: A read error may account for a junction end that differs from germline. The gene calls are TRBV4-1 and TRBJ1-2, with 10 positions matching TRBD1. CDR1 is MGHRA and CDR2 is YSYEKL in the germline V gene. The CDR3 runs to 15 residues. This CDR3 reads CVSSQGWTGGYGYTF. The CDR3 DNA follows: TGCGTCAGCAGCCAAGGCTGGACAGGGGGGTATGGCTACACCTTC.

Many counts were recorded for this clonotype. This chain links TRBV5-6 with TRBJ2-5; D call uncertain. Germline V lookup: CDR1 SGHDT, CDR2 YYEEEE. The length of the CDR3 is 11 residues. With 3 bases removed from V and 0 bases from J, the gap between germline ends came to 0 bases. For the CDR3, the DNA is TGTGCCAGCAGCTACCAAGAGACCCAGTACTTC. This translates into CASSYQETQYF.

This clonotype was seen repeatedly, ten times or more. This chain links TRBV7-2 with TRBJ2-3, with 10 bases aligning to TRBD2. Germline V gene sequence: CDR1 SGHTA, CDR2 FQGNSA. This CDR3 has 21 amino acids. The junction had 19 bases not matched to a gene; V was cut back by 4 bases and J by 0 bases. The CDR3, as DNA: TGTGCCAGCAGCTCCTCCCGCCTGACTAGCGGGTCCGCTGATAGCACAGATACGCAGTATTTT. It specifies CASSSSRLTSGSADSTDTQYF.

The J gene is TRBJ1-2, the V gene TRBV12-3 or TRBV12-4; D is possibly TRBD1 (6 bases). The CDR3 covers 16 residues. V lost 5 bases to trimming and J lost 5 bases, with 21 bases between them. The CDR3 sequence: CASSHAGTGYLYGYTF. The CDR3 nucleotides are TGTGCCAGCAGTCACGCCGGTACAGGGTATCTATATGGCTACACCTTC.

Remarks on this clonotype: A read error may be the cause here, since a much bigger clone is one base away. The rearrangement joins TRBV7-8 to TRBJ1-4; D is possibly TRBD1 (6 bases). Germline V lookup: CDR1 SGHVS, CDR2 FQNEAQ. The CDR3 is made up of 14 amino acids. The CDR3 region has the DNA TGTGCCAGCAGCCCAGAAGGGGGTAATGAAAAACTGTCTTTT. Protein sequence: CASSPEGGNEKLSF.

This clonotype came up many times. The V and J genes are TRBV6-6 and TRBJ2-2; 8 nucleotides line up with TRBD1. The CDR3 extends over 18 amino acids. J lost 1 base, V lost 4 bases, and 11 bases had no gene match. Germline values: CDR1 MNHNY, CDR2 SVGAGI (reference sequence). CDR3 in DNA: TGTGCCAGCAGTTTGCCGGGACAGGCGGTCAGGAACACCGGGGAGCTGTTTTTT. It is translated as CASSLPGQAVRNTGELFF.

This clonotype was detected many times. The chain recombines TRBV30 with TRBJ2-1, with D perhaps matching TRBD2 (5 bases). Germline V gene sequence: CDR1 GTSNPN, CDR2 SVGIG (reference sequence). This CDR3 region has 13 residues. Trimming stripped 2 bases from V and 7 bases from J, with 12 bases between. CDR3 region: CAWSPGLGNEQFF. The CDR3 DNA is TGTGCCTGGAGTCCAGGACTGGGGAATGAGCAGTTCTTC. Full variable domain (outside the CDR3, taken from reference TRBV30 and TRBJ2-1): SQTIHQWPATLVQPVGSPLSLECTVEGTSNPNLYWYRQAAGRGLQLLFYSVGIGQISSEVPQNLSASRPQDRQFILSSKKLLLSDSGFYLCAWSPGLGNEQFFGPGTRLTVL.

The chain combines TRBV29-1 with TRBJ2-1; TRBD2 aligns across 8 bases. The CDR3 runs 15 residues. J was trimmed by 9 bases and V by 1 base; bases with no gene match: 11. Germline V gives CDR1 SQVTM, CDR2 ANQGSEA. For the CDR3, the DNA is TGCAGCGTTGAAGCCCCCGGGAGGGCCTACCCTGAGCAGTTCTTC. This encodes CSVEAPGRAYPEQFF.

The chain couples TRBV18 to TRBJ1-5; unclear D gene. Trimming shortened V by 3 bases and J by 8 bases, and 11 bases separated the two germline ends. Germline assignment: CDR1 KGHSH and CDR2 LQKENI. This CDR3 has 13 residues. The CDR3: CASSPQEYEPQHF. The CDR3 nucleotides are TGTGCCAGCTCACCCCAGGAGTATGAGCCCCAGCATTTT.

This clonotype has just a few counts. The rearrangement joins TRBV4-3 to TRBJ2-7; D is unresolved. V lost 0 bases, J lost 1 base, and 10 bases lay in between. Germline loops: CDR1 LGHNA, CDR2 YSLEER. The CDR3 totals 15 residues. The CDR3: CASSQELGDSYEQYF. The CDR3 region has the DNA TGCGCCAGCAGCCAAGAACTTGGGGATTCCTACGAGCAGTACTTC.

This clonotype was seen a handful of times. The CDR3 nucleotides are TGTGCCAGCAGTTGGTTAGGGGGGTTCACAGATACGCAGTATTTT. Encoded protein: CASSWLGGFTDTQYF. V is TRBV12-3 or TRBV12-4 and J is TRBJ2-3; D is possibly TRBD1 or TRBD2 (6 bases each). Trimming shortened V by 4 bases and J by 2 bases, and 13 bases separated the two germline ends. The CDR3 sequence is 15 residues long.

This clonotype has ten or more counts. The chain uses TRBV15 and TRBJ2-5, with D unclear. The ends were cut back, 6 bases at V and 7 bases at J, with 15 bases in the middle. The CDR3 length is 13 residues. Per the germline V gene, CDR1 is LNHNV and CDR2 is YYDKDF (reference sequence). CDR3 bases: TGTGCCACCAGACCGGAAAATGAATTGACCCAGTACTTC. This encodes CATRPENELTQYF.

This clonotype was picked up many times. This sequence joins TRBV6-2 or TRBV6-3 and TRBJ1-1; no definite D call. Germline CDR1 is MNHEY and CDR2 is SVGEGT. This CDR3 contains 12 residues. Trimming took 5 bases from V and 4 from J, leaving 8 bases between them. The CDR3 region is CASSKPGTEAFF. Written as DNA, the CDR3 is TGTGCCAGCAGTAAACCGGGCACTGAAGCTTTCTTT.

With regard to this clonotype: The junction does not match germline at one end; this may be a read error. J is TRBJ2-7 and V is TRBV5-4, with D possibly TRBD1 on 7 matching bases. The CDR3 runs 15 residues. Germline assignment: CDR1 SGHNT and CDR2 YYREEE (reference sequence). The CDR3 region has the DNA TGTGTCAGCAGCTTGGGCCAGGGGGGCTCCTACGAGCAGTACTTC. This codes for CVSSLGQGGSYEQYF.

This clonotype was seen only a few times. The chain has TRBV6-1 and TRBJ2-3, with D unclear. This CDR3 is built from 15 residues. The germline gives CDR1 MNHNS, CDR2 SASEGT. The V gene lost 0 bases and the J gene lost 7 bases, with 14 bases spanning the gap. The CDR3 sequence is CASSEALSQQYTQYF. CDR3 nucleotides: TGTGCCAGCAGTGAAGCGCTTTCACAGCAGTATACGCAGTATTTT.

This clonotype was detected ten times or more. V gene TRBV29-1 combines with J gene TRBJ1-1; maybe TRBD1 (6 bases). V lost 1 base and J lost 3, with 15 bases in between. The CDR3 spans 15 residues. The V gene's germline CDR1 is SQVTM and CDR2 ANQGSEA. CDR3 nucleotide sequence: TGCAGCGTTGAAGGCTTGGGGGGGCCGGACACTGAAGCTTTCTTT. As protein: CSVEGLGGPDTEAFF.

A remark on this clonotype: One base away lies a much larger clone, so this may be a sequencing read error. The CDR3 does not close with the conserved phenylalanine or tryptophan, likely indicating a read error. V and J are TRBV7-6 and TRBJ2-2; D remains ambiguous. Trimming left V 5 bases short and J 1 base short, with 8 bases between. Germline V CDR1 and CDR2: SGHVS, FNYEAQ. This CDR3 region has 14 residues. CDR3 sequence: CASSPTLNTGELFS. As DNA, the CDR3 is TGTGCCAGCAGCCCTACTTTGAACACCGGGGAGCTGTTTTCT.

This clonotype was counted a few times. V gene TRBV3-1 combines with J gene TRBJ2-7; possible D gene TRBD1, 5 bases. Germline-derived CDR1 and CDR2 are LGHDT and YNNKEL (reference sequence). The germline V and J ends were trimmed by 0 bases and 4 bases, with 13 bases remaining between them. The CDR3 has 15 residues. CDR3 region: CASSQDFSREYEQYF. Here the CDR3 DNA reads TGTGCCAGCAGCCAAGATTTCTCCAGGGAATACGAGCAGTACTTC.

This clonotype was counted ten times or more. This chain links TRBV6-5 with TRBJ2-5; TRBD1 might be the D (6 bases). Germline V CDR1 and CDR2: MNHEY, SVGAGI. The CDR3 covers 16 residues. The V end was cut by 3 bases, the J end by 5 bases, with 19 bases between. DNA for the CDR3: TGTGCCAGCAGTTATGACGACAGGACGCGTCTTGAGACCCAGTACTTC. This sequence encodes CASSYDDRTRLETQYF.

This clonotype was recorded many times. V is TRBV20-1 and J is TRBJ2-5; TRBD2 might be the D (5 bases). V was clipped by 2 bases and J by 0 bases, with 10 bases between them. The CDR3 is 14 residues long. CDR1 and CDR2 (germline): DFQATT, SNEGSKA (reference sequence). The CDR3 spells CSARLSGYQETQYF. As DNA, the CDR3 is TGCAGTGCTAGATTGTCGGGATACCAAGAGACCCAGTACTTC.

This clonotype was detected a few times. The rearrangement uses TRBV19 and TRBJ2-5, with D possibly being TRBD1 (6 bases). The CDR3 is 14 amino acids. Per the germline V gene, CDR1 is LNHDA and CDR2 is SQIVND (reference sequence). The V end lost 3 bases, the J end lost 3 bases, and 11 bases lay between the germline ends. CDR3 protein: CASSIGAGEETQYF. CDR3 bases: TGTGCCAGTAGTATCGGCGCAGGGGAAGAGACCCAGTACTTC.

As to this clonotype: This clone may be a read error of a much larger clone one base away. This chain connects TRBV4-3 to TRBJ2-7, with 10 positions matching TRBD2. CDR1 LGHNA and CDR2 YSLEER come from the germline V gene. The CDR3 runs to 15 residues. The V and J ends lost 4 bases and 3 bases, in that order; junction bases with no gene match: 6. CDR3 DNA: TGCGCCAGCAGCCGAGATCGGACTAGCGGCTACGAGCAGTACTTC. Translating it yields CASSRDRTSGYEQYF.

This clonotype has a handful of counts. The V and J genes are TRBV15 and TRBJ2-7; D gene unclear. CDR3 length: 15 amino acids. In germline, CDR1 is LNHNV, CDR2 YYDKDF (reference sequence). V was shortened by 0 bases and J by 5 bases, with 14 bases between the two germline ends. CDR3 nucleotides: TGTGCCACCAGCAGAGATATAGGGTCCTTCCACGAGCAGTACTTC. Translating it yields CATSRDIGSFHEQYF.

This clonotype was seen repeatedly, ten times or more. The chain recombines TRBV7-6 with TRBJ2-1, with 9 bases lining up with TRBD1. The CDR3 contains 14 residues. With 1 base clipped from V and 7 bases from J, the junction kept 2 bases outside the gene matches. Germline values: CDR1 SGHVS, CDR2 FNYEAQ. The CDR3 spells CASSLGQGGNEQFF. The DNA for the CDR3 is TGTGCCAGCAGCTTAGGACAGGGGGGAAATGAGCAGTTCTTC.